The 32 T cell receptor beta chains listed next were all sequenced from one sample in a study of cytomegalovirus exposure and HLA in healthy donors. Using immunoSEQ multiplex PCR, the repertoire was profiled, and TCRdb retains in-frame clones only, with some absent. The sample consists of tens of thousands of clones, 94% of them appearing once. The sequenced sample was PBMCs. The receptors come from a woman aged 18-29 years in good health and CMV-seronegative.

This chain links TRBV11-2 with TRBJ2-4, with 8 positions matching TRBD1. CDR1 and CDR2 (germline): SGHAT, FQNNGV. The CDR3 has 16 amino acids. After removal of 4 bases from V and 0 bases from J, the junction contained 5 bases not matched to a gene. CDR3 nucleotide sequence: TGTGCCAGCAGCTCCGGACAGGGTTTAGCCAAAAACATTCAGTACTTC. It yields the protein CASSSGQGLAKNIQYF.

The gene calls are TRBV11-2 and TRBJ2-5; D perhaps matches TRBD2 (6 bases). The DNA matches TRBJ2-7 better at its end, which makes the J call doubtful. The CDR3 sequence is 16 residues long. Per the germline V gene, CDR1 is SGHAT and CDR2 is FQNNGV. This chain's CDR3 is CASSPTSGRETYEQYF. CDR3 sequence (DNA): TGTGCCAGCAGCCCAACTTCTGGGCGGGAAACCTACGAGCAGTACTTC.

This chain uses TRBV7-3 with TRBJ2-4; D is possibly TRBD1 (6 bases). The V end lost 2 bases, the J end lost 6 bases, and 11 bases lay between the germline ends. There are 14 residues in the CDR3. Germline V gives CDR1 SGHTA, CDR2 FQGTGA. DNA for the CDR3: TGTGCCAGCAGCTTATCGGGACACATAAACATTCAGTACTTC. Protein product: CASSLSGHINIQYF.

The chain has TRBV5-1 and TRBJ2-1; 10 bases are shared with TRBD1. V lost 1 base, J lost 5 bases, and 6 bases stayed unmatched. The germline gives CDR1 SGHRS, CDR2 YFSETQ. The CDR3 is 16 residues long. CDR3 DNA: TGCGCCAGCAGCTTGTACGGGACAGGGGAGAACAATGAGCAGTTCTTC. Translating it yields CASSLYGTGENNEQFF.

This sequence joins TRBV7-9 and TRBJ2-1; possible D gene TRBD2, 6 bases. Deletions cut 8 bases from V and 15 bases from J, with 14 bases between. CDR3 length: 10 residues. Germline CDR1 and CDR2: SEHNR and FQNEAQ (reference sequence). The CDR3 loop is CASLGGMPFF. The CDR3 nucleotides are TGTGCCAGCCTGGGCGGGATGCCGTTCTTC. Supplemented by reference TRBV7-9 and TRBJ2-1, the full variable domain reads DTGVSQNPRHKITKRGQNVTFRCDPISEHNRLYWYRQTLGQGPEFLTYFQNEAQLEKSRLLSDRFSAERPKGSFSTLEIQRTEQGDSAMYLCASLGGMPFFGPGTRLTVL.

The V gene is TRBV28, the J gene TRBJ1-5; possibly TRBD1 for D (5 bases). Looked up from germline, CDR1 is MDHEN and CDR2 is SYDVKM. V was cut by 2 bases and J by 1 base, with 12 bases left in between. The CDR3 runs to 16 residues. The CDR3 here is CASSLIGARSNQPQHF. The CDR3 bases are TGTGCCAGCAGTTTAATAGGGGCGCGCAGCAATCAGCCCCAGCATTTT.

This rearrangement joins TRBV30 to TRBJ1-3; D ambiguous. Per germline, CDR1 GTSNPN and CDR2 SVGIG (reference sequence). The CDR3 runs to 15 residues. The V end was cut by 2 bases, the J end by 0 bases, with 11 bases between. This CDR3 is CAWSPGASSGNTIYF. The CDR3 DNA follows: TGTGCCTGGAGTCCTGGAGCCAGCTCTGGAAACACCATATATTTT.

This chain joins TRBV5-1 and TRBJ2-7; TRBD1 aligns across 9 bases. V shed 4 bases and J 3 bases; nucleotides not matched to a gene: 8. The CDR3 is 15 amino acids. The germline V gene encodes CDR1 SGHRS and CDR2 YFSETQ. CDR3 DNA: TGCGCCAGCAGCCGGGCGGGACAGGGCGTCTACGAGCAGTACTTC. The encoded protein is CASSRAGQGVYEQYF.

The genes are TRBV30 and TRBJ1-2, with TRBD1 as a possible D gene (6 bases). V was pared by 3 bases and J by 4 bases, with 30 bases between. The CDR3 runs 19 residues. CDR1 is GTSNPN and CDR2 is SVGIG in the germline V gene (reference sequence). The CDR3 sequence: CAWRELTGRAARVTYGYTF. CDR3 DNA: TGTGCCTGGAGGGAGTTAACAGGGAGAGCCGCCCGCGTCACCTATGGCTACACCTTC. Full variable domain (outside the CDR3, taken from reference TRBV30 and TRBJ1-2): SQTIHQWPATLVQPVGSPLSLECTVEGTSNPNLYWYRQAAGRGLQLLFYSVGIGQISSEVPQNLSASRPQDRQFILSSKKLLLSDSGFYLCAWRELTGRAARVTYGYTFGSGTRLTVV.

This clone was recorded only once. CDR3 sequence reads: CATLEDREPYEQYF. The CDR3 DNA reads TGTGCCACCCTCGAGGACAGGGAACCCTACGAGCAGTACTTC. The chain combines TRBV15 with TRBJ2-7; 8 bases align to TRBD1. Germline loops: CDR1 LNHNV, CDR2 YYDKDF (reference sequence). The V segment lost 8 bases and the J segment 2 bases; nucleotides outside the gene matches: 8. The CDR3 covers 14 residues.

The chain combines TRBV28 with TRBJ1-1, with 9 positions matching TRBD1. Germline assignment: CDR1 MDHEN and CDR2 SYDVKM. The CDR3 runs to 16 residues. Unmatched junction bases numbered 7, after V lost 3 bases and J lost 2 bases. DNA of the CDR3: TGTGCCAGCAGTTTTTCGCCGACAGGGGGAAACACTGAAGCTTTCTTT. Its protein is CASSFSPTGGNTEAFF. Combining the CDR3 with reference TRBV28 and TRBJ1-1 gives the whole variable domain DVKVTQSSRYLVKRTGEKVFLECVQDMDHENMFWYRQDPGLGLRLIYFSYDVKMKEKGDIPEGYSVSREKKERFSLILESASTNQTSMYLCASSFSPTGGNTEAFFGQGTRLTVV.

CDR3 sequence (DNA): TGTGCCAGCAGCGGGGTGGGGGCGCCCCCAGATACGCAGTATTTT. Amino acids: CASSGVGAPPDTQYF. The gene calls are TRBV5-6 and TRBJ2-3, with a weak D call TRBD1 (6 bases). The CDR3 loop spans 15 amino acids. Per germline, CDR1 SGHDT and CDR2 YYEEEE. The germline V and J ends were trimmed by 4 bases and 4 bases, with 16 bases remaining between them.

The chain is built from TRBV19 and TRBJ1-1; D is unresolved. V shed 6 bases and J shed 3 bases, with 5 bases lying between them. Germline V CDR1 and CDR2: LNHDA, SQIVND (reference sequence). The CDR3 is 11 amino acids. CDR3 sequence reads: CASRLYTEAFF. For the CDR3, the DNA is TGTGCCAGTAGATTATACACTGAAGCTTTCTTT.

This clone came up once. The chain employs TRBV19 and TRBJ1-2; a weak D match, TRBD1 (5 bases). CDR3 length equals 16 residues. Trimming stripped 4 bases from V and 7 bases from J, with 22 bases between. Germline V lookup: CDR1 LNHDA, CDR2 SQIVND (reference sequence). The CDR3 here is CASSTENRFRSGGYTF. In nucleotides, the CDR3 is TGTGCCAGTAGTACCGAAAACAGGTTTCGCTCGGGTGGCTACACCTTC.

The chain carries TRBV5-6 and TRBJ1-4; tentative D call: TRBD1 (5 bases). The CDR3 has 16 residues. The V end was cut by 4 bases, the J end by 4 bases, with 17 bases between. Germline CDR1 is SGHDT and CDR2 is YYEEEE. The CDR3 DNA sequence: TGTGCCAGCAGCCAAGACAGACTGGACGGTAATGAAAAACTGTTTTTT. Protein: CASSQDRLDGNEKLFF.

The V gene is TRBV28, the J gene TRBJ2-2; TRBD2 might be the D (5 bases). Between the trimmed V and J ends, which lost 0 bases and 6 bases, there was a span of 20 bases. Germline CDR1 and CDR2: MDHEN and SYDVKM. The CDR3 runs to 18 residues. DNA for the CDR3: TGTGCCAGCAGTTTATGGTTCGAGAGAGGGATCGTCGCCGGGGAGCTGTTTTTT. Translated, it gives CASSLWFERGIVAGELFF.

The chain uses TRBV18 and TRBJ1-1, with D possibly matching TRBD1 (5 bases). Trimming took 4 bases from V and 3 from J, leaving 9 bases between them. There are 13 residues in the CDR3. Germline lookup yields CDR1 KGHSH and CDR2 LQKENI. Here the CDR3 DNA reads TGTGCCAGCTCACAAGGGGCCGACACTGAAGCTTTCTTT. Its translation: CASSQGADTEAFF.

The chain employs TRBV6-1 and TRBJ1-2; possibly TRBD1 for D (5 bases). The CDR3 is 14 amino acids. Germline V lookup: CDR1 MNHNS, CDR2 SASEGT. Trimming removed 6 bases at V and 1 base at J, with 12 bases between. The CDR3 protein is CASSGRQINYGYTF. The DNA for the CDR3 is TGTGCCAGCAGCGGGCGACAGATTAACTATGGCTACACCTTC.

The rearrangement uses TRBV30 and TRBJ2-5; TRBD1 matches at 7 bases. Germline CDR1 GTSNPN, CDR2 SVGIG (reference sequence). The CDR3 runs to 12 residues. The DNA for the CDR3 is TGTGCTTGGGAGACAGGGCAAGAGACCCAGTACTTC. Translating gives CAWETGQETQYF.

The chain uses TRBV9 and TRBJ1-4; D perhaps matches TRBD1 (5 bases). CDR3 length: 14 residues. In germline, CDR1 is SGDLS, CDR2 YYNGEE. Deletions cut 7 bases from V and 2 bases from J, with 12 bases between. CDR3 protein: CASQNGGTNEKLFF. Here the CDR3 DNA reads TGTGCCAGCCAAAACGGGGGGACTAATGAAAAACTGTTTTTT.

This chain links TRBV7-2 with TRBJ1-3; possibly TRBD1 for D (6 bases). Germline loops: CDR1 SGHTA, CDR2 FQGNSA. V dropped 5 bases and J dropped 0 bases, with 20 bases sitting between them. The CDR3 extends over 18 amino acids. The CDR3 loop reads CASSPYDIRGPSGNTIYF. CDR3 in DNA: TGTGCCAGCAGCCCTTACGACATCAGGGGCCCCTCTGGAAACACCATATATTTT.

The gene calls are TRBV9 and TRBJ1-2; D gene uncertain. V lost 4 bases and J lost 6, with 19 bases in between. The CDR3 contains 15 residues. Germline V gene data show CDR1 as SGDLS and CDR2 as YYNGEE. The chain's CDR3 is CASSRSPTERDGYTF. CDR3 DNA sequence: TGTGCCAGCAGCAGATCGCCCACGGAGAGGGATGGCTACACCTTC.

This chain connects TRBV19 to TRBJ1-2, with TRBD1 identical over 7 bases. The length of the CDR3 is 14 residues. Germline loops: CDR1 LNHDA, CDR2 SQIVND (reference sequence). After removal of 7 bases from V and 7 bases from J, the junction contained 12 bases not matched to a gene. This CDR3 is CASIEQGREAGYTF. CDR3 in DNA: TGTGCCAGTATCGAACAGGGGAGAGAGGCTGGCTACACCTTC.

This clone was detected once. The chain links TRBV7-9 to TRBJ2-6; D possibly corresponds to TRBD1 (5 bases). Deletions cut 3 bases from V and 1 base from J, with 7 bases between. This CDR3 comprises 15 residues. The germline V gene encodes CDR1 SEHNR and CDR2 FQNEAQ (reference sequence). The CDR3 region has the DNA TGTGCCAGCAGCTTTGGACAATCTGGGGCCAACGTCCTGACTTTC. Protein sequence: CASSFGQSGANVLTF.

As for this clone: A read error may produce the germline difference seen at one junction end. The genes are TRBV7-7 and TRBJ2-3, with 7 bases lining up with TRBD1. The CDR3 runs to 20 residues. Germline CDR1 reads SSHAT; CDR2 reads FNYEAQ (reference sequence). CDR3 region: CASSSDQLGQPPYSTDTQYF. The CDR3 DNA is TGTGCTAGCAGCTCAGACCAACTGGGACAGCCACCCTATAGCACAGATACGCAGTATTTT.

The rearrangement joins TRBV7-2 to TRBJ2-2; D gene unclear. Trimming removed 3 bases from V and 5 bases from J, with 4 bases in between. The CDR3 has 12 residues. From germline, CDR1 is SGHTA and CDR2 FQGNSA. The CDR3 coding sequence is TGTGCCAGCAGCTTCGTTACCGGGGAGCTGTTTTTT. The encoded protein is CASSFVTGELFF.

J is TRBJ2-1 and V is TRBV9, with 12 bases identical to TRBD2. The CDR3 totals 18 residues. V gave up 6 bases and J gave up 1 base; unmatched junction bases: 11. The germline gives CDR1 SGDLS, CDR2 YYNGEE. In DNA form, the CDR3 reads TGTGCCAGCATCGTCCAACTAGCGGGGGGCCGGTCCTACAATGAGCAGTTCTTC. Protein sequence: CASIVQLAGGRSYNEQFF.

The chain has TRBV28 and TRBJ2-1; D is perhaps TRBD1 (5 bases). The CDR3 is 13 amino acids. Germline CDR1 and CDR2: MDHEN and SYDVKM. V was clipped by 6 bases and J by 7 bases, with 13 bases between them. The CDR3 DNA follows: TGTGCCAGCAGATTGGGTGGGGCAAATGAGCAGTTCTTC. Its protein is CASRLGGANEQFF. Looking up the rest from reference TRBV28 and TRBJ2-1 gives the full variable domain: DVKVTQSSRYLVKRTGEKVFLECVQDMDHENMFWYRQDPGLGLRLIYFSYDVKMKEKGDIPEGYSVSREKKERFSLILESASTNQTSMYLCASRLGGANEQFFGPGTRLTVL.

Only one count was recorded for this clone. This chain connects TRBV5-1 to TRBJ2-1; TRBD2 might be the D (5 bases). V lost 0 bases, J lost 5 bases, and 6 bases lay in between. The length of the CDR3 is 13 residues. Per germline, CDR1 SGHRS and CDR2 YFSETQ. The CDR3 is CASSLGRDNEQFF. CDR3 sequence (DNA): TGCGCCAGCAGCTTGGGGCGGGACAATGAGCAGTTCTTC. Full variable domain (missing parts from reference TRBV5-1 and TRBJ2-1): KAGVTQTPRYLIKTRGQQVTLSCSPISGHRSVSWYQQTPGQGLQFLFEYFSETQRNKGNFPGRFSGRQFSNSRSEMNVSTLELGDSALYLCASSLGRDNEQFFGPGTRLTVL.

This chain links TRBV7-3 with TRBJ2-5, with TRBD1 matching 7 bases. V dropped 2 bases and J dropped 1; count of bases not matched to a gene: 4. CDR1 is SGHTA, CDR2 FQGTGA, per germline. This CDR3 is built from 15 residues. The CDR3 DNA reads TGTGCCAGCAGCTTATCGGGACAGACCCAAGAGACCCAGTACTTC. Amino acids: CASSLSGQTQETQYF.

The chain joins TRBV5-6 to TRBJ2-7; D is possibly TRBD2 (5 bases). CDR3 length equals 14 residues. Germline loops: CDR1 SGHDT, CDR2 YYEEEE. V was cut by 0 bases and J by 4 bases, with 11 bases left in between. The CDR3 here is CASSLEVGNYEQYF. The CDR3 DNA reads as TGTGCCAGCAGCTTGGAGGTCGGGAATTACGAGCAGTACTTC.

The chain carries TRBV5-1 and TRBJ1-4; 7 bases map to TRBD1. Germline V gene sequence: CDR1 SGHRS, CDR2 YFSETQ. This CDR3 has 16 residues. The ends lost 4 bases at V and 5 bases at J; junction bases unmatched: 11. The CDR3 sequence is CASSLPTGVTNEKLFF. The CDR3 nucleotides read TGCGCCAGCAGCCTCCCTACAGGGGTGACAAATGAAAAACTGTTTTTT.